This T cell receptor beta chain is drawn from a study of blood T cell repertoires in COVID-19. Looking at the study overall: Whether acute or convalescent, the COVID-19 samples came from the United States, Italy and Spain. T cells, B-cell-depleted T cells, or PBMCs provided the cDNA or gDNA that served as material.

The V gene lost 0 bases and the J gene lost 1 base, with 13 bases spanning the gap. The CDR3 contains 16 residues. CDR1 and CDR2 from the germline V gene are SGHNT and YYREEE (reference sequence). In the study's own analysis: Using reference gene primer amplification, nucleated cell counts were estimated. The method was immunoSEQ multiplex PCR; TCRdb's version includes in-frame clones alone and lacks a portion of them. From that table come the V and J calls and clone size; the DNA was used to work out D and trimming. The sample lists under 150,000 clones, over 80% seen once, with under 2.5% in the top ten.

The chain has TRBV5-4 and TRBJ1-2; a weak D match, TRBD1 (6 bases). The sequence was obtained from a man aged 70-80 years with acute or convalescent COVID-19. Sequencing used peripheral blood. The CDR3 is CASSLGAGVSNYGYTF. In DNA form, the CDR3 reads TGTGCCAGCAGCTTGGGAGCAGGGGTCAGTAACTATGGCTACACCTTC.